The subject of this entry is one T cell receptor (beta chain). Its antigen remains unidentified. The CDR3 spans 12 residues. Germline V gene data show CDR1 as SNHLY and CDR2 as FYNNEI. With 8 bases removed from V and 3 bases from J, the gap between germline ends came to 10 bases. Repertoires were generated with immunoSEQ multiplex PCR, while TCRdb's copy carries only in-frame clones and drops some. The repertoire consists of about 150,000 clones, with around 90% occurring once and the leading ten covering less than 3.5%. These data come from a study of T cell responses to AZD1222 COVID-19 vaccine. The study, taken as a whole, reports: Epitopes outside B.1.351 and B.1.1.7 mutated regions reportedly drew nearly half of spike TCRs. After two AZD1222 doses, spike-specific TCR breadth and depth rose versus day 0. The CD4 TCRs associated with vaccination extended across spike and predominated at 160-218 and 743-854. No repertoire was sampled before or during the peak T cell response, only after it.

The receptor comes from an adult who received the AZD1222 COVID-19 vaccine. Sequences were derived from peripheral blood, sampled 28 days after the second AZD1222 dose. The chain is built from TRBV2 and TRBJ2-5; D is perhaps TRBD1 (6 bases). The CDR3 DNA reads TGTGCCAGCGACGACAGGAAAGAGACCCAGTACTTC. It yields the protein CASDDRKETQYF.